Listed here are 5 T cell receptor beta chains from one sample, sequenced in a study of cytomegalovirus exposure and HLA in healthy donors. Measured with immunoSEQ multiplex PCR; TCRdb has only the in-frame clones, and not every one. The sample includes 90,000 to 130,000 clones, around nine tenths of them seen just once. The specimen sequenced was PBMCs. The receptors originated from a woman under 30 in good health and CMV-seronegative.

V and J are TRBV5-1 and TRBJ1-1, with D hard to call. The CDR3 is 13 residues long. Germline-derived CDR1 and CDR2 are SGHRS and YFSETQ. V was trimmed by 0 bases and J by 0 bases, leaving 3 bases between them. The CDR3 coding sequence is TGCGCCAGCAGCTTGGTTATGAACACTGAAGCTTTCTTT. It encodes CASSLVMNTEAFF. Full variable domain (outside the CDR3, taken from reference TRBV5-1 and TRBJ1-1): KAGVTQTPRYLIKTRGQQVTLSCSPISGHRSVSWYQQTPGQGLQFLFEYFSETQRNKGNFPGRFSGRQFSNSRSEMNVSTLELGDSALYLCASSLVMNTEAFFGQGTRLTVV.

CDR3 residues: CASSLTSGGGTQYF. CDR3 sequence (DNA): TGTGCCAGCAGTTTAACTAGCGGGGGGGGGACCCAGTACTTC. This chain uses TRBV28 with TRBJ2-5, with 13 bases identical to TRBD2. V was clipped by 2 bases and J by 7 bases; unmatched bases: 1. CDR1 and CDR2 from the germline V gene are MDHEN and SYDVKM. This CDR3 is 14 amino acids long.

The chain uses TRBV11-3 and TRBJ2-1, with D perhaps TRBD2 (6 bases). The CDR3 has 14 amino acids. Trimming shortened V by 1 base and J by 7 bases, and 11 bases separated the two germline ends. In germline, CDR1 is SGHNT, CDR2 YENEEA. Here the CDR3 DNA reads TGTGCCAGCAGCTTAGGGGACCGGGGGAATGAGCAGTTCTTC. Encoded protein: CASSLGDRGNEQFF.

The rearrangement links TRBV25-1 to TRBJ2-7; 7 positions agree with TRBD1. The CDR3 totals 15 residues. V shed 6 bases, J shed 0 bases, and the junction held 8 bases outside the gene matches. Germline loops: CDR1 MGHDK, CDR2 SYGVNS. The CDR3 region has the DNA TGTGCCAGCAGGAAGAGACAGGGAATCTCCTACGAGCAGTACTTC. Translated, it gives CASRKRQGISYEQYF.

The genes are TRBV5-1 and TRBJ1-2; 7 bases align to TRBD1. The V and J ends lost 4 bases and 8 bases, in that order; junction bases with no gene match: 5. This CDR3 region has 12 residues. Germline V gives CDR1 SGHRS, CDR2 YFSETQ. The CDR3 nucleotides are TGCGCCAGCAGCATAGGAGGGGGCGGCTACACCTTC. Translated: CASSIGGGGYTF. The variable domain in full, completed from reference TRBV5-1 and TRBJ1-2, reads KAGVTQTPRYLIKTRGQQVTLSCSPISGHRSVSWYQQTPGQGLQFLFEYFSETQRNKGNFPGRFSGRQFSNSRSEMNVSTLELGDSALYLCASSIGGGGYTFGSGTRLTVV.